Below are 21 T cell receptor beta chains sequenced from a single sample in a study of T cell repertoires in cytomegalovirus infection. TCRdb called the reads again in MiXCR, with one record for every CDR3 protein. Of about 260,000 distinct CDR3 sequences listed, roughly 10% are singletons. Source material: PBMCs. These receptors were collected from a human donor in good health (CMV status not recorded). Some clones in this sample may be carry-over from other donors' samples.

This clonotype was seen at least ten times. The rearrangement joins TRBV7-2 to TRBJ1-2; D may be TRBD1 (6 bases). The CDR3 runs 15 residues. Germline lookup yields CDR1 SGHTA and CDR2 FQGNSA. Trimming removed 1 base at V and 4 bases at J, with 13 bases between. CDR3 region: CASSLGGQRFYGYTF. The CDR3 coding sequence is TGTGCCAGCAGCTTAGGTGGACAGCGATTCTATGGCTACACCTTC. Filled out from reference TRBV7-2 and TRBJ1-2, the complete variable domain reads GAGVSQSPSNKVTEKGKDVELRCDPISGHTALYWYRQSLGQGLEFLIYFQGNSAPDKSGLPSDRFSAERTGGSVSTLTIQRTQQEDSAVYLCASSLGGQRFYGYTFGSGTRLTVV.

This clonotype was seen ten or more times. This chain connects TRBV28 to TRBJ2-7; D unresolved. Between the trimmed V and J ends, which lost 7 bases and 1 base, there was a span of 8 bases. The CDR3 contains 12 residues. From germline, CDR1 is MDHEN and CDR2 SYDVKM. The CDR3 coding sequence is TGTGCCAGCAATGTCGGTTCCTACGAGCAGTACTTC. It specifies CASNVGSYEQYF. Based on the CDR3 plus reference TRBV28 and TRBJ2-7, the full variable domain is DVKVTQSSRYLVKRTGEKVFLECVQDMDHENMFWYRQDPGLGLRLIYFSYDVKMKEKGDIPEGYSVSREKKERFSLILESASTNQTSMYLCASNVGSYEQYFGPGTRLTVT.

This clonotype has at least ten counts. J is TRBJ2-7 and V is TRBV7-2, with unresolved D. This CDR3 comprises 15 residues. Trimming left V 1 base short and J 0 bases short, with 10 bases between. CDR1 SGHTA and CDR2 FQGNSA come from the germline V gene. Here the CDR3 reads CASSLEDGSSYEQYV. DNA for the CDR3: TGTGCCAGCAGCTTAGAGGACGGCAGCTCCTACGAGCAGTACGTC.

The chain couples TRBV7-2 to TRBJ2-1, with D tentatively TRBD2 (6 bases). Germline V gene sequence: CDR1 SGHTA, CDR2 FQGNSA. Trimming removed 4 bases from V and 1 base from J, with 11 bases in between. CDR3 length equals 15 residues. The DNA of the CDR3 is TGTGCCAGCAGCTACGCGACTAGATCCTACAATGAGCAGTTCTTC. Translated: CASSYATRSYNEQFF.

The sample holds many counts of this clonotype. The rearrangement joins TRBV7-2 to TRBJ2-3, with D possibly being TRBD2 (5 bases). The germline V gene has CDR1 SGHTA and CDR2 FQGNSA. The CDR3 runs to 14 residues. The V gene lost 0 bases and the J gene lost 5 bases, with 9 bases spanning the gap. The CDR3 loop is CASSLAISVDTQYF. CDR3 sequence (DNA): TGTGCCAGCAGCTTAGCGATTAGCGTAGATACGCAGTATTTT.

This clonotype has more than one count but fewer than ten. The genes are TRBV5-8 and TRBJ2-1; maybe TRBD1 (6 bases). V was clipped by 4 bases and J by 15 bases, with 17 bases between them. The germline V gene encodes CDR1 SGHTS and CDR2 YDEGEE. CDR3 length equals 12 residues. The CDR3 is CASSSGQLNWFF. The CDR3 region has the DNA TGTGCCAGCAGCAGCGGACAGTTGAATTGGTTCTTC.

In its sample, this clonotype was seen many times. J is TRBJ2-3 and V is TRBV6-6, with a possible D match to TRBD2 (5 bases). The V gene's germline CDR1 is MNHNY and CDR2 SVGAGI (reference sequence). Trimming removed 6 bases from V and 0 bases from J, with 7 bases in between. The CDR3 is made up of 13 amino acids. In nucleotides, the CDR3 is TGTGCCAGCAGAGAGGGAAGCACAGATACGCAGTATTTT. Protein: CASREGSTDTQYF.

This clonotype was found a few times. CDR3 DNA sequence: TGTGCCAGCAGCCCACTGACAGGGAGATTAGGAGAGCAGTACTTC. Translated, it gives CASSPLTGRLGEQYF. The gene calls are TRBV7-2 and TRBJ2-7, with 7 bases that match TRBD1. Germline CDR1 is SGHTA and CDR2 is FQGNSA. This CDR3 comprises 15 residues. The trim removed 5 bases at V and 7 bases at J, leaving 14 bases unmatched. Complete variable domain (other parts from reference TRBV7-2 and TRBJ2-7): GAGVSQSPSNKVTEKGKDVELRCDPISGHTALYWYRQSLGQGLEFLIYFQGNSAPDKSGLPSDRFSAERTGGSVSTLTIQRTQQEDSAVYLCASSPLTGRLGEQYFGPGTRLTVT.

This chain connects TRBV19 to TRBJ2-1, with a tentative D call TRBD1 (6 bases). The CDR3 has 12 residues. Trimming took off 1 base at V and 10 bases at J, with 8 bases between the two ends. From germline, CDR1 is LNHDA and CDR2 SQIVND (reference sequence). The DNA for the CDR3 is TGTGCCAGTAGTATAGCAGGGGAGGAGCAGTTCTTC. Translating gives CASSIAGEEQFF.

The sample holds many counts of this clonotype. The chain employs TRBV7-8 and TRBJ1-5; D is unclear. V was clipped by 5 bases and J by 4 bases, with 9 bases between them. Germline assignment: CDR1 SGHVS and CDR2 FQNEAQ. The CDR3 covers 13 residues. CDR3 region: CASSKTDNQPQHF. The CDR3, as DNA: TGTGCCAGCAGCAAAACAGATAATCAGCCCCAGCATTTT.

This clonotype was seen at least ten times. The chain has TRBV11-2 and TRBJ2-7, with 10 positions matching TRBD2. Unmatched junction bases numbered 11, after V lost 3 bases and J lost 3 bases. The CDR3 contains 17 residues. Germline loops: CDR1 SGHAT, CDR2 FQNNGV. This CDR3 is CASSFQIAGGKSYEQYF. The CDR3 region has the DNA TGTGCCAGCAGCTTCCAGATAGCGGGAGGAAAAAGCTACGAGCAGTACTTC.

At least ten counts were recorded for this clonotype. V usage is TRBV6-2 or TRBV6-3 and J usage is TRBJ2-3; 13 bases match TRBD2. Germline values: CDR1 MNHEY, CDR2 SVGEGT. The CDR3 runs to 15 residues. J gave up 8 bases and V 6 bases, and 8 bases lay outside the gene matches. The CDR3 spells CASSLGLAGQSTQYF. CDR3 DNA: TGTGCCAGCAGCCTGGGACTAGCGGGGCAGAGTACGCAGTATTTT.

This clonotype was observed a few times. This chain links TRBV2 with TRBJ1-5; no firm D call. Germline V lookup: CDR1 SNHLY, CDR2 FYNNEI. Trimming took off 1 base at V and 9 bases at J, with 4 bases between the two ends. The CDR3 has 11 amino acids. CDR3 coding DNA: TGTGCCAGCAGTGAAGAGGGGCCCCAGCATTTT. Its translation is CASSEEGPQHF.

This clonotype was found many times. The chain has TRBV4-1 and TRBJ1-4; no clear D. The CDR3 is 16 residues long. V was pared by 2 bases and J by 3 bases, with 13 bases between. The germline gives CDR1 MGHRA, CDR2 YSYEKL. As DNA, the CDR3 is TGCGCCAGCAGCCAATCAGGCAACGTGGCTAATGAAAAACTGTTTTTT. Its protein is CASSQSGNVANEKLFF.

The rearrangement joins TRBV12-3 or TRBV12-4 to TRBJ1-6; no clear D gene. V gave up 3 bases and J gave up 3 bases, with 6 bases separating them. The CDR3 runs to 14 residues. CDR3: CASSFDGYNSPLHF. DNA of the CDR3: TGTGCCAGCAGTTTTGACGGCTATAATTCACCCCTCCACTTT.

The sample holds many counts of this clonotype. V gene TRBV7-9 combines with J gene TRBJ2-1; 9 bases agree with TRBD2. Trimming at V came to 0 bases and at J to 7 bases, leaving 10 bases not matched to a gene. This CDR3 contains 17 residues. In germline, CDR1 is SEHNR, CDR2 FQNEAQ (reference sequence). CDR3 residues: CASSLALGAGGRNEQFF. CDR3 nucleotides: TGTGCCAGCAGCTTAGCGTTGGGAGCGGGGGGTCGAAATGAGCAGTTCTTC. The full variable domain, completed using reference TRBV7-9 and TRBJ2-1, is DTGVSQNPRHKITKRGQNVTFRCDPISEHNRLYWYRQTLGQGPEFLTYFQNEAQLEKSRLLSDRFSAERPKGSFSTLEIQRTEQGDSAMYLCASSLALGAGGRNEQFFGPGTRLTVL.

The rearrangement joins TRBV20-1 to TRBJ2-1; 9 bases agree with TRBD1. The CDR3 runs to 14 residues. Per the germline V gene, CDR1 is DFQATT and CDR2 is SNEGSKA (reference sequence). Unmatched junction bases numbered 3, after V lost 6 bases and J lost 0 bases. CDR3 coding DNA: TGCAGTGCACAGACAGGGGGCTCCTACAATGAGCAGTTCTTC. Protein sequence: CSAQTGGSYNEQFF.

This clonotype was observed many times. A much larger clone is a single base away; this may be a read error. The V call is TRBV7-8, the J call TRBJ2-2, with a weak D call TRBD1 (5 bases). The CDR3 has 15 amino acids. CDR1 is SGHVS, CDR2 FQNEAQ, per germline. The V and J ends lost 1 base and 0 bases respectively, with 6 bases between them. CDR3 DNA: TGTGCCAGCAGCTTAGGGACACCGAACACCGGGGAGCTGTTTTTT. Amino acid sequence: CASSLGTPNTGELFF.

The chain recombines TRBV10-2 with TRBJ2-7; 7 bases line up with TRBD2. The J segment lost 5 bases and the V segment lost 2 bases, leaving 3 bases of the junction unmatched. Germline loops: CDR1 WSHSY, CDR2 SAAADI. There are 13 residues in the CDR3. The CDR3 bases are TGCGCCAGCAGTGAGCTCGCGGGGGACGAGCAGTACTTC. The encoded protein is CASSELAGDEQYF.

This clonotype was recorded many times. This chain's CDR3 is CASSFGVNSNQPQHF. DNA of the CDR3: TGCGCCAGCAGCTTCGGGGTGAATAGCAATCAGCCCCAGCATTTT. The J gene is TRBJ1-5, the V gene TRBV5-1; D remains ambiguous. Deletions cut 2 bases from V and 0 bases from J, with 9 bases between. Germline lookup yields CDR1 SGHRS and CDR2 YFSETQ. CDR3 size: 15 residues. The full variable domain, rest sourced from reference TRBV5-1 and TRBJ1-5, is KAGVTQTPRYLIKTRGQQVTLSCSPISGHRSVSWYQQTPGQGLQFLFEYFSETQRNKGNFPGRFSGRQFSNSRSEMNVSTLELGDSALYLCASSFGVNSNQPQHFGDGTRLSIL.

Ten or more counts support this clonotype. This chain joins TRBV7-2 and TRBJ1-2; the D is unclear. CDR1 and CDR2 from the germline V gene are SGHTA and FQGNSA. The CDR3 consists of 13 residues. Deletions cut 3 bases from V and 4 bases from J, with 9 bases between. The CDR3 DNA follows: TGTGCCAGCAGCTTGGGTTCCTTCTATGGCTACACCTTC. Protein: CASSLGSFYGYTF.